The 14 T cell receptor beta chains in this list originate from one sample, sequenced in a study of blood T cell repertoires in COVID-19. Sequencing used immunoSEQ multiplex PCR; TCRdb keeps in-frame clones, though not all of them. Seen here are about 160,000 clones, 65% to 85% observed once, and the top ten hold more than 11%. The specimen was peripheral blood. These receptors were collected from an elderly woman with acute or convalescent COVID-19.

In DNA, the CDR3 is TGTGCCAGCAGCTTTGACAGGGTGGGCAATCAGCCCCAGCATTTT. Residues: CASSFDRVGNQPQHF. The chain couples TRBV7-2 to TRBJ1-5; 7 bases agree with TRBD1. The CDR3 contains 15 residues. Trimming at V came to 3 bases and at J to 2 bases, leaving 4 bases not matched to a gene. CDR1 is SGHTA and CDR2 is FQGNSA in the germline V gene. The full variable domain, in which reference TRBV7-2 and TRBJ1-5 provide the parts outside the CDR3, is GAGVSQSPSNKVTEKGKDVELRCDPISGHTALYWYRQSLGQGLEFLIYFQGNSAPDKSGLPSDRFSAERTGGSVSTLTIQRTQQEDSAVYLCASSFDRVGNQPQHFGDGTRLSIL.

J is TRBJ1-5 and V is TRBV5-5; 10 bases map to TRBD1. CDR3 size: 17 residues. The germline CDR1 and CDR2 sequences are SGHKS and YYEKEE (reference sequence). Trimming took 4 bases from V and 2 from J; bases not matched to a gene: 9. The CDR3 here is CASSRDRGLGGNQPQHF. Written as DNA, the CDR3 is TGTGCCAGCAGCCGAGACAGGGGGCTCGGTGGCAATCAGCCCCAGCATTTT.

V gene TRBV6-1 combines with J gene TRBJ1-2; no definite D call. Between the trimmed V and J ends, which lost 3 bases and 8 bases, there was a span of 10 bases. The germline V gene has CDR1 MNHNS and CDR2 SASEGT. The CDR3 extends over 12 amino acids. The CDR3 DNA is TGTGCCAGCAGTGACGGGATTCGCGGCTACACCTTC. It specifies CASSDGIRGYTF.

This sequence joins TRBV6-2 or TRBV6-3 and TRBJ2-1; D might be TRBD2 (6 bases). The CDR3 loop spans 16 amino acids. Trimming took 0 bases from V and 3 from J, leaving 12 bases between them. Germline V gives CDR1 MNHEY, CDR2 SVGEGT. CDR3 coding DNA: TGTGCCAGCAGTTACTCTCGGATTAGCGGCTACAATGAGCAGTTCTTC. It is translated as CASSYSRISGYNEQFF.

This clone was counted only a few times. V and J are TRBV10-2 and TRBJ1-4; TRBD1 is a possible D gene (5 bases). Germline V CDR1 and CDR2: WSHSY, SAAADI. Trimming shortened V by 4 bases and J by 4 bases, and 19 bases separated the two germline ends. The CDR3 is made up of 17 amino acids. The CDR3 region has the DNA TGCGCCAGCAGTGGTGGAGGGGCAGCGGCAGTTAATGAAAAACTGTTTTTT. Protein sequence: CASSGGGAAAVNEKLFF.

The chain uses TRBV5-1 and TRBJ2-7; 7 nucleotides agree with TRBD1. The germline gives CDR1 SGHRS, CDR2 YFSETQ. V trimming: 1 base; J trimming: 2 bases; junction bases outside the gene matches: 6. The CDR3 extends over 15 amino acids. DNA of the CDR3: TGCGCCAGCAGCTTGCGGTCGGGACAGACCTACGAGCAGTACTTC. This sequence encodes CASSLRSGQTYEQYF.

This clone showed up just a few times. The gene calls are TRBV18 and TRBJ1-1; D is undetermined. Germline V CDR1 and CDR2: KGHSH, LQKENI. The CDR3 runs 14 residues. V lost 0 bases to trimming and J lost 0 bases, with 5 bases between them. The CDR3 DNA reads as TGTGCCAGCTCACCACCAGCCATGAACACTGAAGCTTTCTTT. Amino acid sequence: CASSPPAMNTEAFF.

The chain combines TRBV4-1 with TRBJ1-1; perhaps TRBD1 as D (5 bases). The CDR3 has 17 residues. V lost 2 bases and J 0 bases, leaving 16 bases between the germline ends. Germline assignment: CDR1 MGHRA and CDR2 YSYEKL. Here the CDR3 DNA reads TGCGCCAGCAGCCAAAGGGCGGGAGGGGATATGAACACTGAAGCTTTCTTT. This encodes CASSQRAGGDMNTEAFF.

The chain uses TRBV6-1 and TRBJ1-5, with D possibly TRBD1 on 6 matching bases. From germline, CDR1 is MNHNS and CDR2 SASEGT. The CDR3 runs 14 residues. V shed 2 bases and J shed 3 bases, with 8 bases lying between them. The CDR3 nucleotides read TGTGCCAGCAGTGAATGGACAGACAATCAGCCCCAGCATTTT. This sequence encodes CASSEWTDNQPQHF.

The chain carries TRBV19 and TRBJ2-7, with 11 bases lining up with TRBD2. With 6 bases clipped from V and 1 base from J, the junction kept 5 bases outside the gene matches. The CDR3 extends over 15 amino acids. CDR1 is LNHDA and CDR2 is SQIVND in the germline V gene (reference sequence). The CDR3 sequence: CASRPGTSGSYEQYF. In DNA form, the CDR3 reads TGTGCCAGTAGGCCCGGGACTAGCGGTTCCTACGAGCAGTACTTC.

This sequence joins TRBV5-1 and TRBJ2-5; TRBD2 is a possible D gene (5 bases). The CDR3 length is 14 residues. Germline V gene sequence: CDR1 SGHRS, CDR2 YFSETQ. The V end was cut by 0 bases, the J end by 3 bases, with 9 bases between. CDR3 loop: CASSLVAGEETQYF. CDR3 coding DNA: TGCGCCAGCAGCTTGGTGGCCGGGGAAGAGACCCAGTACTTC.

The table lists this clone with a count of one. This chain connects TRBV7-6 to TRBJ2-2; 7 bases align to TRBD1. The junction had 5 bases not matched to a gene; V was cut back by 4 bases and J by 3 bases. The germline V gene has CDR1 SGHVS and CDR2 FNYEAQ. This CDR3 spans 15 amino acids. CDR3 residues: CASSSGTAHTGELFF. CDR3 DNA: TGTGCCAGCAGCTCCGGGACAGCTCACACCGGGGAGCTGTTTTTT.

The rearrangement uses TRBV14 and TRBJ1-2; 12 bases agree with TRBD1. Trimming at V came to 4 bases and at J to 7 bases, leaving 7 bases not matched to a gene. Germline CDR1 SGHDN, CDR2 FVKESK. The CDR3 runs to 15 residues. The CDR3 coding sequence is TGTGCCAGCAGCCCCTGGGACAGGGGGCGAAGTGGCTACACCTTC. This encodes CASSPWDRGRSGYTF.

The gene calls are TRBV4-1 and TRBJ2-1, with 9 bases lining up with TRBD1. This CDR3 is built from 16 residues. Germline V CDR1 and CDR2: MGHRA, YSYEKL. V trimming: 3 bases; J trimming: 7 bases; junction bases outside the gene matches: 10. The CDR3 loop is CASSQMDRGSGNEQFF. The CDR3 DNA reads as TGCGCCAGCAGCCAGATGGACAGGGGAAGTGGAAATGAGCAGTTCTTC.